Shown below are 7 T cell receptor beta chains from a single sample sequenced in a study of vaccination effects on CD4 cells after COVID-19. No antigen has been assigned to these receptors. The culture ran for 10 days, and then CD4+ T cells were isolated. Participants completed two doses of the BNT162b2 or mRNA-1273 vaccine. Clones were sequenced by immunoSEQ multiplex PCR, and TCRdb holds only the in-frame ones, with some missing. Counted here are about 45,000 clones, roughly two thirds occurring once; the ten biggest clones make up over 6.5%. Sequences were derived from CD4+ T cells from PBMCs cultured without peptide, sampled after COVID-19 vaccination. The receptor set was obtained from a human donor who received a COVID-19 vaccine.

This chain joins TRBV7-2 and TRBJ1-5, with D unclear. The germline gives CDR1 SGHTA, CDR2 FQGNSA. Deletions cut 5 bases from V and 0 bases from J, with 5 bases between. The CDR3 totals 13 residues. The CDR3 loop reads CASSPHSNQPQHF. The CDR3 region has the DNA TGTGCCAGCAGCCCCCATAGCAATCAGCCCCAGCATTTT.

The chain has TRBV5-6 and TRBJ2-5; maybe TRBD1 (6 bases). V lost 4 bases to trimming and J lost 5 bases, with 27 bases between them. Germline CDR1 and CDR2: SGHDT and YYEEEE. The CDR3 totals 18 residues. For the CDR3, the DNA is TGTGCCAGCAGCGCCTTCGGGTGGTATGGGACAAGGCACGAGACCCAGTACTTC. Translated, it gives CASSAFGWYGTRHETQYF.

The rearrangement links TRBV30 to TRBJ2-1; D is unclear. The germline gives CDR1 GTSNPN, CDR2 SVGIG (reference sequence). The CDR3 is made up of 11 amino acids. The V end lost 3 bases, the J end lost 7 bases, and 7 bases lay between the germline ends. The CDR3 region has the DNA TGTGCCTGGAGCAGATGGAATGAGCAGTTCTTC. Translation: CAWSRWNEQFF.

V usage is TRBV6-1 and J usage is TRBJ1-3; D unclear. Germline V CDR1 and CDR2: MNHNS, SASEGT. V lost 1 base, J lost 1 base, and 8 bases lay in between. CDR3 size: 15 residues. CDR3 in DNA: TGTGCCAGCAGTGAAGTAGGGTTATCTGGAAACACCATATATTTT. It translates to CASSEVGLSGNTIYF.

This clone has a handful of counts. The J gene is TRBJ2-7, the V gene TRBV27; 9 positions agree with TRBD1. Germline V gene data show CDR1 as MNHEY and CDR2 as SMNVEV (reference sequence). The J segment lost 0 bases and the V segment lost 3 bases, leaving 3 bases of the junction unmatched. The CDR3 spans 15 residues. CDR3 coding DNA: TGTGCCAGCAGTTTGGACAGGGGAAGCTCCTACGAGCAGTACTTC. As protein: CASSLDRGSSYEQYF.

The gene calls are TRBV5-5 and TRBJ1-5; no definite D call. Germline CDR1 reads SGHKS; CDR2 reads YYEKEE (reference sequence). The CDR3 covers 14 residues. Trimming removed 0 bases at V and 9 bases at J, with 13 bases between. The CDR3 coding sequence is TGTGCCAGCAGCTTGGCTCCGGAAGGACGGCCCCAGCATTTT. Amino acid sequence: CASSLAPEGRPQHF.

This clone has a handful of counts. This chain connects TRBV19 to TRBJ1-2, with D perhaps matching TRBD1 (6 bases). The CDR3 is 13 amino acids. Germline V CDR1 and CDR2: LNHDA, SQIVND (reference sequence). The ends were cut back, 4 bases at V and 5 bases at J, with 11 bases in the middle. CDR3 sequence: CASSTMDSYGYTF. CDR3 nucleotides: TGTGCCAGTAGTACGATGGACAGTTATGGCTACACCTTC.